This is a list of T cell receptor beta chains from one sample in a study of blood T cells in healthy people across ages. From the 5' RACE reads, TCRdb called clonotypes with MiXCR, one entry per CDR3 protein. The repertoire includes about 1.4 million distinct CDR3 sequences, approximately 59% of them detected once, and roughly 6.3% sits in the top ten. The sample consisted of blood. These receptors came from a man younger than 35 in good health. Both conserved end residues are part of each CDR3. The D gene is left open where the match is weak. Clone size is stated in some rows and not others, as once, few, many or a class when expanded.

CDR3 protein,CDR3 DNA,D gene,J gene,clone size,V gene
CASSRFRRQEQFF,TGCGCCAGCAGCCGATTCCGGCGTCAAGAGCAGTTCTTC,-,TRBJ2-1,-,TRBV4-1
CASSFVGQGGHEQYF,TGTGCCAGCAGCTTCGTAGGACAGGGTGGCCACGAGCAGTACTTC,TRBD1,TRBJ2-7,-,TRBV7-9
CSVAATSGELFF,TGCAGCGTCGCTGCAACCTCCGGGGAGCTGTTTTTT,-,TRBJ2-2,-,TRBV29-1
CASSTWDRNTEAFF,TGTGCCAGCAGCACCTGGGACAGGAACACTGAAGCTTTCTTT,TRBD1,TRBJ1-1,-,TRBV9
CASSKTVQGYNQPQHF,TGTGCCAGCAGCAAGACAGTCCAGGGGTACAATCAGCCCCAGCATTTT,-,TRBJ1-5,-,TRBV4-2
CASSERQGGAYGYTF,TGTGCCAGCAGTGAAAGACAGGGGGGGGCCTATGGCTACACCTTC,TRBD1,TRBJ1-2,-,TRBV6-1
CASSEDGRTDTQYF,TGTGCCAGCAGCGAGGACGGACGCACAGATACGCAGTATTTT,-,TRBJ2-3,-,TRBV13
CASRWGGGNEQFF,TGTGCCAGCCGCTGGGGGGGAGGGAATGAGCAGTTCTTC,TRBD2,TRBJ2-1,-,TRBV3-1
CSVDNTETQYF,TGCAGCGTTGATAATACGGAGACCCAGTACTTC,-,TRBJ2-5,few,TRBV29-1
CATSSGTGGIDIEQFF,TGTGCCACCAGCAGTGGGACGGGCGGGATAGATATTGAGCAGTTCTTC,-,TRBJ2-1,-,TRBV15
CASSYPEGAGETDTQYF,TGTGCCAGCAGTTACCCCGAAGGAGCGGGAGAAACAGATACGCAGTATTTT,TRBD2,TRBJ2-3,-,TRBV6-6
CASSSDMGSDTQYF,TGTGCCAGCAGCTCAGATATGGGGTCCGATACGCAGTATTTT,-,TRBJ2-3,once,TRBV11-2
CASSLAAGQYEQYF,TGTGCCAGCAGTTTAGCGGCAGGGCAATACGAGCAGTACTTC,-,TRBJ2-7,few,TRBV28
CASSRWDYNEQFF,TGTGCCAGCAGTAGGTGGGACTACAATGAGCAGTTCTTC,-,TRBJ2-1,-,TRBV27
CASSQVPQSEGYTF,TGCGCCAGCAGCCAAGTTCCCCAGTCTGAAGGCTACACCTTC,-,TRBJ1-2,-,TRBV4-1